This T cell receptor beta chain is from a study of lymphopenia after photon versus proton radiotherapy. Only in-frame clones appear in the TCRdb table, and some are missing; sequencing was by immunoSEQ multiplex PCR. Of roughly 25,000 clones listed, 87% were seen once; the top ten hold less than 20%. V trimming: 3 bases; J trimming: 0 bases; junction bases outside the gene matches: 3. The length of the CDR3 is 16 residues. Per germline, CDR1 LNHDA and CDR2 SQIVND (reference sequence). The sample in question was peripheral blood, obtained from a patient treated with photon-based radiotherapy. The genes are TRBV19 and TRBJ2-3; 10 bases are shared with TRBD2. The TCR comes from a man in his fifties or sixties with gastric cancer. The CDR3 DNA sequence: TGTGCCAGTAGTATGATAGCGGGGGGCAGCACAGATACGCAGTATTTT. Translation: CASSMIAGGSTDTQYF. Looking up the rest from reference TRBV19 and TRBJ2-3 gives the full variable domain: DGGITQSPKYLFRKEGQNVTLSCEQNLNHDAMYWYRQDPGQGLRLIYYSQIVNDFQKGDIAEGYSVSREKKESFPLTVTSAQKNPTAFYLCASSMIAGGSTDTQYFGPGTRLTVL.